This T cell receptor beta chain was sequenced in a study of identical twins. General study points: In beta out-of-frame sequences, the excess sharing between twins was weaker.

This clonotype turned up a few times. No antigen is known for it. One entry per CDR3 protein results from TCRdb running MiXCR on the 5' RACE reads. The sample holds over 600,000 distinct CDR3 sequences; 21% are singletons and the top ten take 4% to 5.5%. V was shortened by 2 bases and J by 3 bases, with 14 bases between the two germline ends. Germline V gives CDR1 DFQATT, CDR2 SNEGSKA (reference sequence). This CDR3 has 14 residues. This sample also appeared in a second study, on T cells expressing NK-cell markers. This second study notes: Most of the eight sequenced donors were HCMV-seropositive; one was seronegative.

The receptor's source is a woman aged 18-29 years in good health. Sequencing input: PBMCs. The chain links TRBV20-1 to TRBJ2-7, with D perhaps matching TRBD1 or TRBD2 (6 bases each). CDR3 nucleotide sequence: TGCAGTGCTAGACACGGGGGCCTAAACTACGAGCAGTACTTC. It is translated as CSARHGGLNYEQYF.